This T cell receptor (beta chain) emerged from a study of blood T cell repertoires in COVID-19. Study-wide context: Spain, Italy and the United States supplied samples that represented acute and convalescent COVID-19. T cells, B-cell-depleted T cells, or PBMCs provided the cDNA or gDNA that served as material.

Trimming cost V 1 base and J 6 bases, with 9 bases left between them. The CDR3 loop spans 14 amino acids. Per germline, CDR1 SEHNR and CDR2 FQNEAQ (reference sequence). Authors' methods: The authors estimated nucleated cell counts from reference gene primer amplification. Some clones are missing from TCRdb's copy, which holds only in-frame ones; the method was immunoSEQ multiplex PCR. V, J and clone size reflect that table, while D and trimming were determined from the DNA. The sample contains around 170,000 clones, around 83% of which appear only once. Source material: peripheral blood. The sequence was obtained from a human donor in a cohort sampled during active COVID-19. This chain uses TRBV7-9 with TRBJ2-2; a possible D gene is TRBD1 (6 bases). Written as DNA, the CDR3 is TGTGCCAGCAGCTTAGGGGCAGGGGCCGGGGAGCTGTTTTTT. Its translation: CASSLGAGAGELFF.